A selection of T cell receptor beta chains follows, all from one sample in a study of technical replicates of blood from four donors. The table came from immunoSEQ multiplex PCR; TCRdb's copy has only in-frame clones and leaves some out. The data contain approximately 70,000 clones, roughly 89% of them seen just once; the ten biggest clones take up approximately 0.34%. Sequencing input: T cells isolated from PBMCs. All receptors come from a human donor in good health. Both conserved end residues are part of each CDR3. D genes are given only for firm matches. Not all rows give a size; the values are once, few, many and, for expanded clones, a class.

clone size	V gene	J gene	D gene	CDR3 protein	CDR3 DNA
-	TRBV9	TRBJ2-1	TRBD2	CASSVRIAQAGYNEQFF	TGTGCCAGCAGCGTAAGAATAGCCCAAGCGGGATACAATGAGCAGTTCTTC
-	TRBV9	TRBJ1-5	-	CASSVGVNQPQHF	TGTGCCAGCAGCGTGGGCGTTAATCAGCCCCAGCATTTT
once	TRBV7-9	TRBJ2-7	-	CASSVDWEEQYF	TGTGCCAGCAGCGTGGACTGGGAGGAGCAGTACTTC
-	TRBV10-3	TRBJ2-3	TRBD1	CAISNSQGAGDTQYF	TGTGCCATCTCGAATAGTCAGGGGGCTGGAGATACGCAGTATTTT
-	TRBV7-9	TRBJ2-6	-	CASRQGQGSGANVLTF	TGTGCTAGCAGGCAGGGCCAGGGGTCTGGGGCCAACGTCCTGACTTTC
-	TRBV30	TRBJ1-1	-	CAWTVRPPEAFF	TGTGCCTGGACGGTCAGGCCTCCCGAAGCTTTCTTT
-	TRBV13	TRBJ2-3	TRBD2	CASSLIGRGYTDTQYF	TGTGCCAGCAGCTTAATCGGGAGGGGTTACACAGATACGCAGTATTTT
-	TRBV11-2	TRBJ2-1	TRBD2	CASSPLSGVIYNEQFF	TGTGCCAGCAGCCCACTTAGCGGGGTTATTTACAATGAGCAGTTCTTC
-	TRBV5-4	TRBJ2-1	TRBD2	CASTSRSGTRSYNEQFF	TGTGCCAGCACCTCTCGATCCGGGACTAGGAGCTACAATGAGCAGTTCTTC
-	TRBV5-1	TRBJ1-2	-	CASSFEGRYGYTF	TGCGCCAGCAGCTTCGAGGGAAGGTATGGCTACACCTTC
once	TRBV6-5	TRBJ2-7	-	CASSRLGPYEQYF	TGTGCCAGCAGTCGACTAGGGCCCTACGAGCAGTACTTC
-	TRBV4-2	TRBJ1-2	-	CASSQEEGWSYGYTF	TGTGCCAGCAGCCAAGAGGAGGGATGGAGCTATGGCTACACCTTC
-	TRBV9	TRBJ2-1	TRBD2	CASSAGLADNEQFF	TGTGCCAGCAGCGCGGGACTAGCAGACAATGAGCAGTTCTTC
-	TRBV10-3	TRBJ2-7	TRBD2	CASTLAGEDEQYF	TGTGCCAGCACCCTAGCGGGAGAGGACGAGCAGTACTTC
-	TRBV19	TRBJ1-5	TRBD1	CASSPSFEGQDQPQHF	TGTGCCAGTAGCCCATCCTTCGAGGGACAGGATCAGCCCCAGCATTTT
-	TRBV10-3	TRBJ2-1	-	CAIGSGARYNEQFF	TGTGCCATCGGGTCAGGGGCACGATACAATGAGCAGTTCTTC
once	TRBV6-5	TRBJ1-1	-	CASSYRQGGNTEAFF	TGTGCCAGCAGTTACAGGCAAGGGGGGAACACTGAAGCTTTCTTT
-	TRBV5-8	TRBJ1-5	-	CASSFYRQPDQPQHF	TGTGCCAGCAGCTTTTACCGACAGCCAGATCAGCCCCAGCATTTT
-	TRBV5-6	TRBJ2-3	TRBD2	CASSLRLAEITDTQYF	TGTGCCAGCAGCTTAAGGCTAGCGGAGATCACAGATACGCAGTATTTT
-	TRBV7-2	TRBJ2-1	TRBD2	CASSYQRELDNEQFF	TGTGCCAGCAGCTACCAGCGGGAGCTCGACAATGAGCAGTTCTTC
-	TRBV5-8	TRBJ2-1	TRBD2	CASSSRLASGEQFF	TGTGCCAGCAGCTCCAGACTAGCTTCAGGGGAGCAGTTCTTC
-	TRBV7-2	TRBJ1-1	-	CASSQTIEAFF	TGTGCCAGCAGCCAAACAATTGAAGCTTTCTTT
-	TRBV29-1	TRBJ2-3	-	CSVNRQGGLDTQYF	TGCAGCGTGAACCGACAGGGAGGTTTAGATACGCAGTATTTT
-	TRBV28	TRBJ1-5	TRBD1	CATIMGQGPYQPQHF	TGTGCCACGATAATGGGACAGGGGCCCTATCAGCCCCAGCATTTT
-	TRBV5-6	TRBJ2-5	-	CASSQGLPMSETQYF	TGTGCCAGCAGCCAGGGACTCCCGATGTCAGAGACCCAGTACTTC
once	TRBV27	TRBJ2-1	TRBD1	CASSLAQGSANEQFF	TGTGCCAGCAGTTTAGCACAGGGGTCGGCCAATGAGCAGTTCTTC
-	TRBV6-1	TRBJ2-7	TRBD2	CASSEVPSGRYEQYF	TGTGCCAGCAGTGAAGTGCCTAGCGGGAGATACGAGCAGTACTTC
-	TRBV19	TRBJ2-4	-	CASSPGIDIQYF	TGTGCCAGTAGTCCAGGCATTGACATTCAGTACTTC
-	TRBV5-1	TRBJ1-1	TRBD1	CATKHRGNTEAFF	TGCGCCACCAAGCACAGGGGAAACACTGAAGCTTTCTTT
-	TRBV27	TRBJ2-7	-	CASSFGLSDEQYF	TGTGCCAGCAGTTTTGGACTTTCGGACGAGCAGTACTTC
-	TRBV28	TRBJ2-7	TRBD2	CASSRGLAGNEQYF	TGTGCCAGCAGTCGGGGACTAGCGGGAAACGAGCAGTACTTC
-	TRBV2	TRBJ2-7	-	CASYLYEQYF	TGTGCCAGCTATCTCTACGAGCAGTACTTC
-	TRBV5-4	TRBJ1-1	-	CASSPGGNTEAFF	TGTGCCAGCAGCCCGGGGGGGAACACTGAAGCTTTCTTT
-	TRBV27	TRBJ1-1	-	CASSYRLNTEAFF	TGTGCCAGCAGTTACAGACTGAACACTGAAGCTTTCTTT
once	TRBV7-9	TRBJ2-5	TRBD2	CASSFREVKETQYF	TGTGCCAGCAGCTTTCGGGAGGTGAAAGAGACCCAGTACTTC
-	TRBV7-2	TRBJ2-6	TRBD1	CASSLQGAGANVLTF	TGTGCCAGCAGCCTCCAGGGGGCTGGGGCCAACGTCCTGACTTTC
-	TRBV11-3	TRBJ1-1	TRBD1	CASSLGTGAIGTEAFF	TGTGCCAGCAGCTTAGGGACAGGGGCCATCGGTACTGAAGCTTTCTTT
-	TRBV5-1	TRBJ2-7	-	CASSPGTFFGEQYF	TGCGCCAGCAGCCCCGGGACATTTTTCGGGGAGCAGTACTTC
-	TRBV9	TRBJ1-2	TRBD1	CASSATGGVYGYTF	TGTGCCAGCAGCGCTACAGGGGGGGTCTATGGCTACACCTTC
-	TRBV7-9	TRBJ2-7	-	CASSPETSYEQYF	TGTGCCAGCAGCCCCGAAACAAGCTACGAGCAGTACTTC
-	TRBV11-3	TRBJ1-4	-	CASSLGLSEKLFF	TGTGCCAGCAGCTTAGGGCTCAGTGAAAAACTGTTTTTT
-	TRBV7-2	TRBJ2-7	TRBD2	CASSLEGTGGPDEQYF	TGTGCCAGCAGCTTAGAGGGAACGGGAGGGCCCGACGAGCAGTACTTC
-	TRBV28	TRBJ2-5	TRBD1	CASRGTGWQETQYF	TGTGCCAGCAGGGGGACAGGGTGGCAAGAGACCCAGTACTTC
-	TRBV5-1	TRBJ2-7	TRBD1	CASSLGQGELYEQYF	TGCGCCAGCAGCTTGGGACAGGGGGAGTTATACGAGCAGTACTTC
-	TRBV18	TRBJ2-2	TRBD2	CASSPQASGSTGELFF	TGTGCCAGCTCACCACAGGCTAGCGGGAGTACCGGGGAGCTGTTTTTT
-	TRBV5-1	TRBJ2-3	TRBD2	CASGLAGITDTQYF	TGCGCCAGTGGACTAGCGGGTATCACAGATACGCAGTATTTT
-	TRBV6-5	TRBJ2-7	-	CASPKAGAGHEQYF	TGTGCCAGCCCCAAGGCAGGGGCTGGTCACGAGCAGTACTTC
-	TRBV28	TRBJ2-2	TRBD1	CASRLQGWDTGELFF	TGTGCCAGCAGACTACAGGGGTGGGACACCGGGGAGCTGTTTTTT